The rows below give T cell receptor beta chains drawn from one sample of a study of blood T cell repertoires in COVID-19. This table comes from immunoSEQ multiplex PCR, and its TCRdb copy is limited to in-frame clones, with some not included. The sample has about 350,000 clones, roughly nine tenths seen once. The sequenced sample consisted of peripheral blood. These receptors were taken from a woman aged 55 to 70 with COVID-19, enrolled during active disease. Each CDR3 is given with its conserved first and last residue. The order of the fields is J gene, clone size, D gene, V gene, CDR3 DNA, CDR3 protein. A D gene is named only where the DNA matches it firmly. Only some rows state a clone size, as once, few, many or a class for expanded clones.

TRBJ1-6,-,TRBD1,TRBV6-5,TGTGCCAGCAGTTACTACCTAACAGGGGTTAATTCACCCCTCCACTTT,CASSYYLTGVNSPLHF
TRBJ2-5,-,TRBD2,TRBV4-2,TGTGCCAGCAGCCCTGGACTAGCGGGGGAGACCCAGTACTTC,CASSPGLAGETQYF
TRBJ2-3,once,-,TRBV5-1,TGCGCCAGCAGCTTCGGACTCCGCACAGATACGCAGTATTTT,CASSFGLRTDTQYF
TRBJ1-4,-,-,TRBV6-5,TGTGCCAGCAGTCCAGGGCCTAGAGAAAAACTGTTTTTT,CASSPGPREKLFF
TRBJ1-2,-,-,TRBV12-3/TRBV12-4,TGTGCCAGCAGCCGTTATGGCTACACCTTC,CASSRYGYTF
TRBJ2-2,-,TRBD1,TRBV28,TGTGCCAGCAGCCCTCCAGGGGGCCGGCTCCAGCTGTTTTTT,CASSPPGGRLQLFF
TRBJ2-2,-,TRBD1,TRBV5-1,TGCGCCAGCAGCCGGAAACGACAGGGGGCTATCGGGGAGCTGTTTTTT,CASSRKRQGAIGELFF
TRBJ2-3,-,-,TRBV2,TGTGCCAGCACCCAGGCAGGAACCCAAGATACGCAGTATTTT,CASTQAGTQDTQYF
TRBJ1-2,-,-,TRBV18,TGTGCCAGCTCACCAGGACAAACTAACTATGGCTACACCTTC,CASSPGQTNYGYTF
TRBJ1-6,once,-,TRBV6-1,TGTGCCAGCAGTGAAGGGGGGAGGGGCCGATACGGTTCACCCCTCCACTTT,CASSEGGRGRYGSPLHF
TRBJ1-2,-,-,TRBV11-2,TGTGCCAGCAGCCGTGACACTGGTGGGGGCTACACCTTC,CASSRDTGGGYTF
TRBJ2-7,-,TRBD2,TRBV7-9,TGTGCCAGCAGCGGGACCGGGACTAGCTCCTTGTACGAGCAGTACTTC,CASSGTGTSSLYEQYF
TRBJ1-3,-,-,TRBV5-1,TGCGCCAGCAGCTTGGAACTCCCGAGAAACACCATATATTTT,CASSLELPRNTIYF
TRBJ2-7,few,-,TRBV10-3,TGTGCCATCAGTGAGTCGAGTCGCAAGAGCTCCTACGAGCAGTACTTC,CAISESSRKSSYEQYF
TRBJ2-2,-,TRBD1,TRBV24-1,TGTGCCACCCGCTCGGGGACAGTGATTACCGGGGAGCTGTTTTTT,CATRSGTVITGELFF
TRBJ2-7,-,TRBD2,TRBV3-1/TRBV3-2,TGTGCCAGCAGCCGGATGACTAGCGGGGGGGCGTCGGGAGAGCAGTACTTC,CASSRMTSGGASGEQYF
TRBJ2-7,-,-,TRBV10-3,TGTGCCATCAGTCCCCACGATAGGGCAGGGCAAGGCGAGCAGTACTTC,CAISPHDRAGQGEQYF
TRBJ1-5,-,-,TRBV6-5,TGTGCCAGCTCCCCCCAGCAGGCTCAGCCCCAGCATTTT,CASSPQQAQPQHF
TRBJ1-4,-,-,TRBV18,TGTGCCAGCTCACGGAGTACGAATGAAAAACTGTTTTTT,CASSRSTNEKLFF
TRBJ1-1,-,TRBD1,TRBV5-8,TGTGCCAGCAGCTTGGGTACACCCCATCGGACAGGGGGCACGGGCACTGAAGCTTTCTTT,CASSLGTPHRTGGTGTEAFF
TRBJ1-1,-,TRBD1,TRBV3-1/TRBV3-2,TGTGCCAGCAGCGAATTCGGACAGGAGGATGAAGCTTTCTTT,CASSEFGQEDEAFF
TRBJ1-1,-,-,TRBV5-6,TGTGCCAGCAGGAACGGACAGTTTAACGCTGAAGCTTTCTTT,CASRNGQFNAEAFF
TRBJ1-4,-,TRBD1,TRBV6-1,TGTGCCAGCAGTGTGACCGGGACAGGGAGAGGCGAAAAACTGTTTTTT,CASSVTGTGRGEKLFF
TRBJ1-3,-,-,TRBV5-5,TGTGCCAGCAGCTCGATCATTACAGGTGGGGCTGGAAACACCATATATTTT,CASSSIITGGAGNTIYF
TRBJ1-1,-,-,TRBV5-4,TGTGCCAGCAGCCGGTATCACACACAGAGAACCACTGAAGCTTTCTTT,CASSRYHTQRTTEAFF
TRBJ1-2,-,-,TRBV5-1,TGCGCCAGCAGCCAGGGTTCTGGCGGCTACACCTTC,CASSQGSGGYTF
TRBJ2-3,-,-,TRBV4-1,TGCGCCAGCAGCCAAGTAAAATCATGGGGGCCAGATACGCAGTATTTT,CASSQVKSWGPDTQYF
TRBJ1-5,-,-,TRBV7-2,TGTGCCAGCAGCTTAGTGAGGGAACAGCCCCAGCATTTT,CASSLVREQPQHF
TRBJ2-7,-,TRBD2,TRBV7-8,TGTGCCAGCAGCTTAAACGTGGGAGGGGCCCGCTCCTACGAGCAGTACTTC,CASSLNVGGARSYEQYF
TRBJ1-4,-,-,TRBV28,TGTGCCAGCAGTATGGGGGGGGGCTATGAAAAACTGTTTTTT,CASSMGGGYEKLFF
TRBJ1-1,once,TRBD1,TRBV7-7,TGTGCCAGCAGCTTTCTCAGACAGGGGATGAACACTGAAGCTTTCTTT,CASSFLRQGMNTEAFF
TRBJ2-3,-,-,TRBV9,TGTGCCAGCAGCCCCGATGGACTGGACACAGATACGCAGTATTTT,CASSPDGLDTDTQYF
TRBJ2-1,-,-,TRBV24-1,TGTGCCACCAGTGATCACAGCTACAATGAGCAGTTCTTC,CATSDHSYNEQFF